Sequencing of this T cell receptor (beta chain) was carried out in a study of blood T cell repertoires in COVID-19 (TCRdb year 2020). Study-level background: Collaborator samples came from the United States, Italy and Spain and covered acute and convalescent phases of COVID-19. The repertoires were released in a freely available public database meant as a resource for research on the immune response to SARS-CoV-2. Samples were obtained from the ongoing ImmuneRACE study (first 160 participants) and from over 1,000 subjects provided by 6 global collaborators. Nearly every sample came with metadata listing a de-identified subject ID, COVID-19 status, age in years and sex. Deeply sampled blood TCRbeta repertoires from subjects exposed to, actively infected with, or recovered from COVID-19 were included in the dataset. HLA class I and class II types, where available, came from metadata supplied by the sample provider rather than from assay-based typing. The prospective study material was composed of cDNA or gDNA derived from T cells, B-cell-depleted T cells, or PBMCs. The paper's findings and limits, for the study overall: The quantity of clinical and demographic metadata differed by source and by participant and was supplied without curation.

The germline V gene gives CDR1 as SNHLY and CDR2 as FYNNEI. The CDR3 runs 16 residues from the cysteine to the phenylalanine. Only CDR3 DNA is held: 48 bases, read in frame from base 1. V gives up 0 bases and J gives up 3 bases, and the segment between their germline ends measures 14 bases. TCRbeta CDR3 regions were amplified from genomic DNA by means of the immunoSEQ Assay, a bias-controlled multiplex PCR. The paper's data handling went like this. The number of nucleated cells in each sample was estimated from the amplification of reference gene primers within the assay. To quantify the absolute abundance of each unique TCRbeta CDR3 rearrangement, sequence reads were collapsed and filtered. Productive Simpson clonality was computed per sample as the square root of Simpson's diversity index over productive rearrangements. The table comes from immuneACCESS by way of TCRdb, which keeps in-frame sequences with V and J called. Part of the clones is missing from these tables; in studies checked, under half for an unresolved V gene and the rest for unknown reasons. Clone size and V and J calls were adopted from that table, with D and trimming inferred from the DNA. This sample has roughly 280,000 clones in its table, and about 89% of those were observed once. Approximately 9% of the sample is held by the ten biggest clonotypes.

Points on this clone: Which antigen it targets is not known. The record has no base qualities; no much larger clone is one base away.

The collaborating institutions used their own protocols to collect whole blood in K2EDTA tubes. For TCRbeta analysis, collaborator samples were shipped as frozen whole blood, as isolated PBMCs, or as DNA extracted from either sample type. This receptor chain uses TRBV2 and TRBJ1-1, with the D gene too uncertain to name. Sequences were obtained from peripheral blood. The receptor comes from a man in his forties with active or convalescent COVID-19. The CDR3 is CASSEARGGGDTEAFF. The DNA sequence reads TGTGCCAGCAGTGAAGCCCGAGGAGGCGGGGACACTGAAGCTTTCTTT. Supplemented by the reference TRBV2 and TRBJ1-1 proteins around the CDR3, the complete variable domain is EPEVTQTPSHQVTQMGQEVILRCVPISNHLYFYWYRQILGQKVEFLVSFYNNEISEKSEIFDDQFSVERPDGSNFTLKIRSTKLEDSAMYFCASSEARGGGDTEAFFGQGTRLTVV.